A single sample gave rise to the 8 T cell receptor beta chains below, sequenced in a study of blood T cell repertoires in COVID-19. Sequencing used immunoSEQ multiplex PCR; TCRdb keeps in-frame clones, though not all of them. The data hold 220,000 or so clones, with less than 90% observed a single time. Sample: PBMCs or T cells enriched from blood (not recorded which). These receptors all come from a woman in her thirties or forties who had recovered from COVID-19.

V usage is TRBV2 and J usage is TRBJ2-1, with TRBD1 identical over 9 bases. The CDR3 is made up of 14 amino acids. The V segment lost 6 bases and the J segment 12 bases; nucleotides outside the gene matches: 12. The germline V gene has CDR1 SNHLY and CDR2 FYNNEI. The CDR3 region is CASRAGQGPYPQFF. The CDR3 nucleotides are TGTGCCAGCAGGGCGGGACAGGGCCCCTACCCGCAGTTCTTC.

V and J are TRBV7-9 and TRBJ2-3; D perhaps matches TRBD2 (6 bases). In germline, CDR1 is SEHNR, CDR2 FQNEAQ (reference sequence). The length of the CDR3 is 16 residues. Trimming took off 4 bases at V and 4 bases at J, with 18 bases between the two ends. For the CDR3, the DNA is TGTGCCAGCAGCTCCCGATGGGAGGTGGGGCCAGATACGCAGTATTTT. Translating it yields CASSSRWEVGPDTQYF.

This clone was seen only a few times. The chain uses TRBV7-2 and TRBJ2-1; the match to TRBD1 covers 7 bases. Germline V lookup: CDR1 SGHTA, CDR2 FQGNSA. The CDR3 is made up of 15 amino acids. V lost 5 bases to trimming and J lost 0 bases; unmatched junction nucleotides: 4. DNA of the CDR3: TGTGCCAGCAGCCCGGACAGGAGCTCCTACAATGAGCAGTTCTTC. This gives the protein CASSPDRSSYNEQFF.

This chain uses TRBV28 with TRBJ2-7, with D unclear. Germline-derived CDR1 and CDR2 are MDHEN and SYDVKM. V was shortened by 4 bases and J by 0 bases, with 13 bases between the two germline ends. CDR3 length: 15 residues. The DNA for the CDR3 is TGTGCCAGCAGTTCGTTGGCCAAAAGCTCCTACGAGCAGTACTTC. Translated, it gives CASSSLAKSSYEQYF.

A single count supports this clone. CDR3 sequence (DNA): TGTGCCAGCAGTGAATTATTGGAAGGTGGCAGGGGCCTTTTTTCTTCTGGCAATCAGCCCCAGCATTTT. Residues: CASSELLEGGRGLFSSGNQPQHF. J is TRBJ1-5 and V is TRBV2; the D gene is possibly TRBD1 (6 bases). Looked up from germline, CDR1 is SNHLY and CDR2 is FYNNEI. The CDR3 has 23 amino acids. V was cut by 2 bases and J by 2 bases, with 34 bases left in between.

This clone was counted between two and nine times. The chain carries TRBV29-1 and TRBJ1-4; 7 nucleotides agree with TRBD1. This CDR3 is built from 14 residues. CDR1 is SQVTM, CDR2 ANQGSEA, per germline. V was clipped by 5 bases and J by 8 bases; unmatched bases: 11. The DNA for the CDR3 is TGCAGCGTTTCCCCTACAGGGGTGGGGGAAAAACTGTTTTTT. As protein: CSVSPTGVGEKLFF.

This chain uses TRBV6-1 with TRBJ1-2; D call uncertain. Germline CDR1 and CDR2: MNHNS and SASEGT. This CDR3 spans 14 amino acids. Trimming left V 3 bases short and J 2 bases short, with 10 bases between. This CDR3 reads CASSDQTRNYGYTF. CDR3 DNA: TGTGCCAGCAGTGACCAAACCCGGAACTATGGCTACACCTTC.

V and J are TRBV30 and TRBJ2-3; the D gene is possibly TRBD1 (5 bases). V was clipped by 7 bases and J by 1 base, with 12 bases between them. Germline CDR1 reads GTSNPN; CDR2 reads SVGIG (reference sequence). CDR3 length equals 13 residues. The DNA for the CDR3 is TGTGCCTCACAGTTAGGGGGCACAGATACGCAGTATTTT. Translating it yields CASQLGGTDTQYF. Full variable domain (rest looked up from reference TRBV30 and TRBJ2-3): SQTIHQWPATLVQPVGSPLSLECTVEGTSNPNLYWYRQAAGRGLQLLFYSVGIGQISSEVPQNLSASRPQDRQFILSSKKLLLSDSGFYLCASQLGGTDTQYFGPGTRLTVL.